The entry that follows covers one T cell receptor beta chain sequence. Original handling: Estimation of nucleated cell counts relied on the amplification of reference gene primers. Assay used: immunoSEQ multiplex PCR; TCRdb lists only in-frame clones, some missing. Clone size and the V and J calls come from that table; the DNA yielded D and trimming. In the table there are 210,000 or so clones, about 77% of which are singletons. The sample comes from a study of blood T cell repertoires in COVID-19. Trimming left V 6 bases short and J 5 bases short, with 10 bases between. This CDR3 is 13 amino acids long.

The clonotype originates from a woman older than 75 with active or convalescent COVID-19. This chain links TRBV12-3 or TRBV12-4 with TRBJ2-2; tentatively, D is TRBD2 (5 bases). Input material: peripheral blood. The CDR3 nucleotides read TGTGCCAGCAGGACCACGGGGACCGGGGAGCTGTTTTTT. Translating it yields CASRTTGTGELFF.